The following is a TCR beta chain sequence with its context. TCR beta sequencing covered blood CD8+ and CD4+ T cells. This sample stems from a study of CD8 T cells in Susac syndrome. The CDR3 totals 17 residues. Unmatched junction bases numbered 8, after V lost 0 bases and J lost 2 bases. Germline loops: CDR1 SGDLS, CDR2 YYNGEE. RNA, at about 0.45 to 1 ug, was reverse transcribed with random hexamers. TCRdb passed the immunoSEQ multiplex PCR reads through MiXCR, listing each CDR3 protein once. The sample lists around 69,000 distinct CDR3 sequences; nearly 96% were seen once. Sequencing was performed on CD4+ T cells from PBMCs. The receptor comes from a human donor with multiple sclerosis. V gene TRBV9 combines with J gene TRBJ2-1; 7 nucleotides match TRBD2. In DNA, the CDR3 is TGTGCCAGCAGCGTAGCCCCTGTGGGGGGGACCTACAATGAGCAGTTCTTC. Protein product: CASSVAPVGGTYNEQFF.